One and the same sample provided the 8 T cell receptor beta chains below, sequenced in a study of vaccination and CD4 T cells after COVID-19. The treatment denotes: roughly 11-day PBMC culture with coronavirus spike peptide pools or control peptides (ViraFEST assay). Sequence data for DNA of cultured CD4+ T cells were generated by the Oncomine TCR Beta short-read assay. Each CDR3 protein gets one entry after TCRdb re-called the PCR reads with MiXCR. The sample lists over 10,000 distinct CDR3 sequences; roughly three quarters were seen once. Their target antigens are unknown. The sequenced material came from CD4+ T cells from blood, cultured in vitro. Every receptor here comes from a human donor who had recovered from COVID-19.

By sample share, this clonotype is large. V is TRBV20-1 and J is TRBJ1-1; 7 bases match TRBD1. CDR1 DFQATT and CDR2 SNEGSKA come from the germline V gene (reference sequence). V gave up 3 bases and J gave up 1 base; unmatched junction bases: 8. The CDR3 contains 15 residues. CDR3 nucleotides: TGCAGTGCTAGGCACCAAGGGGGCAGGAACACTGAAGCTTTCTTT. It specifies CSARHQGGRNTEAFF.

In this sample, this clonotype turned up a few times. The chain has TRBV20-1 and TRBJ2-3; 10 bases agree with TRBD2. Trimming removed 3 bases from V and 1 base from J; junction bases left unmatched: 7. CDR3 size: 16 residues. Germline CDR1 DFQATT, CDR2 SNEGSKA (reference sequence). CDR3 in amino acids: CSARAGAGGGTDTQYF. In DNA form, the CDR3 reads TGCAGTGCTAGGGCCGGAGCGGGAGGGGGCACAGATACGCAGTATTTT.

This chain connects TRBV20-1 to TRBJ2-7; 7 bases are shared with TRBD2. This CDR3 region has 13 residues. The ends lost 5 bases at V and 3 bases at J; junction bases unmatched: 7. In germline, CDR1 is DFQATT, CDR2 SNEGSKA (reference sequence). CDR3 loop: CSAVPGTNYEQYF. CDR3 bases: TGCAGTGCTGTTCCCGGGACTAACTACGAGCAGTACTTC.

This clonotype came up once. This chain connects TRBV20-1 to TRBJ1-5; D is uncertain. The CDR3 consists of 15 residues. V was clipped by 1 base and J by 3 bases, with 13 bases between them. Germline V gene sequence: CDR1 DFQATT, CDR2 SNEGSKA (reference sequence). CDR3 loop: CSARVVFGDNQPQHF. CDR3 sequence (DNA): TGCAGTGCTAGAGTTGTATTCGGTGACAATCAGCCCCAGCATTTT.

V gene TRBV6-1 combines with J gene TRBJ2-5; 7 bases are a match to TRBD2. Germline V gene sequence: CDR1 MNHNS, CDR2 SASEGT. This CDR3 region has 14 residues. V lost 6 bases to trimming and J lost 2 bases; unmatched junction nucleotides: 6. CDR3 coding DNA: TGTGCCAGCAGCCGTCAAGCGGGACAAGAGACCCAGTACTTC. Translation gives CASSRQAGQETQYF.

This rearrangement joins TRBV29-1 to TRBJ1-1; D remains unclear. This CDR3 has 12 residues. V lost 0 bases and J lost 9, with 11 bases in between. Germline V gives CDR1 SQVTM, CDR2 ANQGSEA. This CDR3 reads CSVEDLGRKAFF. The CDR3 DNA follows: TGCAGCGTTGAAGACCTCGGCAGGAAAGCTTTCTTT.

The chain recombines TRBV20-1 with TRBJ1-2, with D possibly being TRBD1 (5 bases). Germline loops: CDR1 DFQATT, CDR2 SNEGSKA (reference sequence). The CDR3 has 12 residues. Between the trimmed V and J ends, which lost 2 bases and 6 bases, there was a span of 10 bases. The CDR3 DNA reads as TGCAGTGCTAGAAGGGGTTTCGATGGCTACACCTTC. It translates to CSARRGFDGYTF.

The chain combines TRBV6-5 with TRBJ1-1; D is perhaps TRBD1 (5 bases). Per the germline V gene, CDR1 is MNHEY and CDR2 is SVGAGI. CDR3 length: 14 amino acids. V lost 2 bases and J lost 2, with 9 bases in between. CDR3 nucleotide sequence: TGTGCCAGCAGTTACCTTGGGGGAAACACTGAAGCTTTCTTT. Its translation is CASSYLGGNTEAFF.